This T cell receptor (beta chain) was sequenced in a study of ipilimumab plus nivolumab after autologous stem cell transplantation. Starting 14 to 28 days after autologous transplant, ipilimumab 1 mg/kg was given. Clones were sequenced by immunoSEQ multiplex PCR, and TCRdb holds only the in-frame ones, with some missing. In the table there are several thousand clones, approximately 76% of which are singletons. Per the germline V gene, CDR1 is SGHRS and CDR2 is YFSETQ. This CDR3 is 14 amino acids long. Trimming shortened V by 4 bases and J by 2 bases, and 11 bases separated the two germline ends. The sample holds a few counts of this clone.

The TCR was taken from a male donor with multiple myeloma. Sequences were derived from PBMCs, sampled in a trial of ipilimumab plus nivolumab as post-transplant consolidation. The rearrangement links TRBV5-1 to TRBJ2-3, with a weak D call TRBD2 (6 bases). CDR3: CASSRGLSTDTQYF. As DNA, the CDR3 is TGCGCCAGCAGCCGGGGACTTTCCACAGATACGCAGTATTTT.